Below, 9 T cell receptor beta chains from the same sample are listed, as sequenced in a study of post-analysis software for immune sequencing data. What these receptors recognize is not known. Carried by the TCR beta cDNA libraries were unique molecular identifiers. TCRdb ran MiXCR on the PCR reads and lists one entry per CDR3 protein. The sample records roughly 670,000 distinct CDR3 sequences, approximately 60% being singletons. Study conclusions and caveats: There were roughly 5 TRBV segments more frequent in patients than controls, and TRBV5-6, TRBV5-1 and TRBV20-1 were among them.

The sequenced sample consisted of blood. The receptors derive from a girl between 2 and 10 years old with multiple sclerosis.

The rearrangement uses TRBV28 and TRBJ2-2; 7 bases map to TRBD2. Losses at the gene ends were 4 bases for V and 2 bases for J; bases not matched to a gene: 10. The CDR3 totals 17 residues. In germline, CDR1 is MDHEN, CDR2 SYDVKM. The CDR3 nucleotides read TGTGCCAGCAGTTCGAGTCGGGGGGATCGCAACACCGGGGAGCTGTTTTTT. Translation: CASSSSRGDRNTGELFF.

The gene calls are TRBV5-6 and TRBJ1-1, with no clear D. There are 16 residues in the CDR3. The V end was cut by 2 bases, the J end by 0 bases, with 14 bases between. The V gene's germline CDR1 is SGHDT and CDR2 YYEEEE. The CDR3, as DNA: TGTGCCAGCAGCTTAATCGCAGAGACCTTGAACACTGAAGCTTTCTTT. As protein: CASSLIAETLNTEAFF.

This clonotype has only a few counts. The rearrangement joins TRBV7-2 to TRBJ1-2; D possibly corresponds to TRBD1 (6 bases). Germline CDR1 SGHTA, CDR2 FQGNSA. Trimming stripped 5 bases from V and 2 bases from J, with 15 bases between. The CDR3 extends over 15 amino acids. The CDR3 region has the DNA TGTGCCAGCAGCGCTATACAGGGAACCAACTATGGCTACACCTTC. Its translation: CASSAIQGTNYGYTF.

This sequence joins TRBV14 and TRBJ2-1; the D gene could be TRBD1 or TRBD2 (5 bases each). The germline V gene encodes CDR1 SGHDN and CDR2 FVKESK. V was shortened by 5 bases and J by 8 bases, with 19 bases between the two germline ends. The CDR3 covers 15 residues. CDR3 sequence reads: CASSNHRDGYDEQFF. DNA of the CDR3: TGTGCCAGCAGCAACCACCGGGACGGTTACGATGAGCAGTTCTTC.

This chain links TRBV20-1 with TRBJ2-1, with 10 positions matching TRBD2. The V gene end was trimmed by 6 bases and the J gene end by 5 bases; junction bases not matched to a gene: 10. CDR1 is DFQATT, CDR2 SNEGSKA, per germline (reference sequence). The CDR3 spans 15 residues. CDR3 sequence reads: CSASTGLAPHNEQFF. CDR3 coding DNA: TGCAGTGCCAGTACGGGACTAGCGCCCCACAATGAGCAGTTCTTC.

This sequence joins TRBV2 and TRBJ2-7, with D perhaps given as TRBD1 or TRBD2 (5 bases each). Trimming took off 8 bases at V and 1 base at J, with 15 bases between the two ends. The CDR3 totals 14 residues. Germline CDR1 SNHLY, CDR2 FYNNEI. The CDR3 region is CASARDGPSYEQYF. CDR3 DNA: TGTGCCAGCGCCCGGGACGGACCTTCCTACGAGCAGTACTTC.

The chain has TRBV20-1 and TRBJ2-1; no reliable D call. The V end was cut by 0 bases, the J end by 0 bases, with 15 bases between. Germline V CDR1 and CDR2: DFQATT, SNEGSKA (reference sequence). This CDR3 contains 17 residues. As DNA, the CDR3 is TGCAGTGCTAGAGATCTAAGACGTAAGAGCTCCTACAATGAGCAGTTCTTC. Amino acids: CSARDLRRKSSYNEQFF.

This clonotype was recorded only once. CDR3 amino acids: CAITGGIRGYTF. The CDR3, as DNA: TGTGCCATCACTGGGGGTATCCGGGGCTACACCTTC. The rearrangement links TRBV10-3 to TRBJ1-2, with a tentative D call TRBD1 (5 bases). This CDR3 has 12 amino acids. Deletions cut 7 bases from V and 8 bases from J, with 14 bases between. Germline loops: CDR1 ENHRY, CDR2 SYGVKD.

V usage is TRBV5-1 and J usage is TRBJ2-3, with D maybe TRBD1 (5 bases). This CDR3 has 14 amino acids. The V gene lost 3 bases and the J gene lost 9 bases, with 17 bases spanning the gap. Germline V gene data show CDR1 as SGHRS and CDR2 as YFSETQ. The DNA for the CDR3 is TGCGCCAGCAGCTCCGCGCAGGGAAGTAAAACGCAGTATTTT. It yields the protein CASSSAQGSKTQYF.